This T cell receptor beta chain was observed in a study of cytomegalovirus exposure and HLA in healthy donors. Germline V gene sequence: CDR1 MNHEY, CDR2 SMNVEV (reference sequence). The CDR3 contains 14 residues. V gave up 1 base and J gave up 4 bases; unmatched junction bases: 2. The PCR employed 60 Vbeta primers together with 13 Jbeta primers. The method was immunoSEQ multiplex PCR; TCRdb's version includes in-frame clones alone and lacks a portion of them. The sample records around 200,000 clones, around 80% being singletons. J is TRBJ2-7 and V is TRBV27, with TRBD1 identical over 9 bases. The receptor was isolated from a man aged 35-49 years in good health and CMV-seropositive. Sequencing was done on a sample of PBMCs. CDR3 sequence (DNA): TGTGCCAGCAGTTTATTGGGACAGGGATACGAGCAGTACTTC. Amino acids: CASSLLGQGYEQYF.